A selection of T cell receptor beta chains follows, all from one sample in a study of CD8 T cells in ankylosing spondylitis. MiXCR, run by TCRdb on the 5' RACE reads, gives a single entry per CDR3 protein. In the table there are a few hundred thousand distinct CDR3 sequences, roughly 18% of which are singletons. Specimen: blood, either unsorted or a sorted T cell fraction (not recorded which). Receptor source: a male donor with ankylosing spondylitis or in good health (not recorded which). Each CDR3 is given without its conserved first and last residue. D genes are given only for firm matches.

v_call: TRBV28; j_call: TRBJ2-2; d_call: TRBD1; cdr3_aa: ASSDRVHTGELF
v_call: TRBV7-8; j_call: TRBJ2-1; d_call: .; cdr3_aa: ASSLEAATGLEQF
v_call: TRBV10-3; j_call: TRBJ2-3; d_call: TRBD1; cdr3_aa: AIRTGGEFDTQY
v_call: TRBV7-2; j_call: TRBJ2-7; d_call: TRBD2; cdr3_aa: ASSGLEAYEQY
v_call: TRBV7-2; j_call: TRBJ2-3; d_call: TRBD2; cdr3_aa: ASSVLAGGADTQY
v_call: TRBV10-3; j_call: TRBJ2-5; d_call: TRBD1; cdr3_aa: AISLGTGDQETQY
v_call: TRBV7-9; j_call: TRBJ2-1; d_call: .; cdr3_aa: ASSELGEAYNEQF
v_call: TRBV15; j_call: TRBJ2-2; d_call: .; cdr3_aa: ATSRPPGQNTGELF
v_call: TRBV4-1; j_call: TRBJ2-7; d_call: TRBD2; cdr3_aa: ASSPVGASGSYEQY
v_call: TRBV12-3/TRBV12-4; j_call: TRBJ2-2; d_call: .; cdr3_aa: ASSSIANTGELF
v_call: TRBV28; j_call: TRBJ1-5; d_call: .; cdr3_aa: ASRSAVHNQPQH
v_call: TRBV20-1; j_call: TRBJ2-7; d_call: TRBD2; cdr3_aa: SARDVAGALTYEQY
v_call: TRBV29-1; j_call: TRBJ2-3; d_call: TRBD1; cdr3_aa: STREDRNQY
v_call: TRBV11-2; j_call: TRBJ2-1; d_call: .; cdr3_aa: ASSLEGAYNEQF
v_call: TRBV12-3/TRBV12-4; j_call: TRBJ2-5; d_call: TRBD1; cdr3_aa: ASSLRGQLETQY
v_call: TRBV27; j_call: TRBJ2-1; d_call: .; cdr3_aa: ASTISGPNNEQF
v_call: TRBV29-1; j_call: TRBJ2-3; d_call: TRBD2; cdr3_aa: SVDETSHSTDTQY
v_call: TRBV27; j_call: TRBJ2-7; d_call: TRBD2; cdr3_aa: ASSSTQGLAVYEQY
v_call: TRBV20-1; j_call: TRBJ2-3; d_call: TRBD1; cdr3_aa: SQTGVAADTQY
v_call: TRBV6-2/TRBV6-3; j_call: TRBJ1-4; d_call: .; cdr3_aa: ASSPTPTDSNEKLF
v_call: TRBV3-1; j_call: TRBJ2-2; d_call: .; cdr3_aa: ASSQVTNTGELF
v_call: TRBV5-1; j_call: TRBJ2-5; d_call: .; cdr3_aa: ASSLDRPGYQETQY
v_call: TRBV10-3; j_call: TRBJ1-3; d_call: .; cdr3_aa: AISDRSGGNTIY
v_call: TRBV20-1; j_call: TRBJ1-2; d_call: .; cdr3_aa: SASSLAAGPYGYT
v_call: TRBV6-2/TRBV6-3; j_call: TRBJ2-7; d_call: .; cdr3_aa: ASSDRTYEQY
v_call: TRBV4-1; j_call: TRBJ2-7; d_call: .; cdr3_aa: ASSQGGHLSSYEQY
v_call: TRBV29-1; j_call: TRBJ1-2; d_call: TRBD1; cdr3_aa: SVELDRGYGYT
v_call: TRBV4-1; j_call: TRBJ1-4; d_call: .; cdr3_aa: ASSQGLGGLSEKLF
v_call: TRBV4-2; j_call: TRBJ2-3; d_call: TRBD1; cdr3_aa: VSSQEVSGGDTQY
v_call: TRBV10-2; j_call: TRBJ1-4; d_call: .; cdr3_aa: ASTERQLNEKLF
v_call: TRBV20-1; j_call: TRBJ1-1; d_call: TRBD1; cdr3_aa: SAKTGDTEAF
v_call: TRBV29-1; j_call: TRBJ1-2; d_call: .; cdr3_aa: SAGQTVYGYT
v_call: TRBV6-1; j_call: TRBJ2-6; d_call: .; cdr3_aa: ASSPGTPRSGANVLT
v_call: TRBV7-6; j_call: TRBJ2-1; d_call: TRBD2; cdr3_aa: ASSDLAGEDVEQF
v_call: TRBV5-4; j_call: TRBJ1-2; d_call: .; cdr3_aa: ASSLEGNHYGYT
v_call: TRBV28; j_call: TRBJ2-7; d_call: .; cdr3_aa: ASSLFEIHEQY
v_call: TRBV9; j_call: TRBJ2-3; d_call: .; cdr3_aa: ASSVGTTLESTDTQY
v_call: TRBV5-1; j_call: TRBJ1-6; d_call: .; cdr3_aa: ASSPELSSSYNSPLH
v_call: TRBV11-2; j_call: TRBJ2-7; d_call: .; cdr3_aa: ASSLDLTWATYEQY
v_call: TRBV7-9; j_call: TRBJ1-2; d_call: .; cdr3_aa: ASSPTGGSNYGYT
v_call: TRBV29-1; j_call: TRBJ2-2; d_call: TRBD2; cdr3_aa: AGGPTGELF
v_call: TRBV9; j_call: TRBJ2-1; d_call: .; cdr3_aa: ASSGVGGRASYNEQF
v_call: TRBV12-5; j_call: TRBJ2-7; d_call: .; cdr3_aa: ASGLVRADEQY
v_call: TRBV10-3; j_call: TRBJ2-7; d_call: TRBD2; cdr3_aa: ASTEGLAAPGYEQY
v_call: TRBV29-1; j_call: TRBJ2-7; d_call: TRBD1; cdr3_aa: SVGGQSYEQY
v_call: TRBV29-1; j_call: TRBJ1-2; d_call: .; cdr3_aa: SVMTDKYTNYGYT
v_call: TRBV5-6; j_call: TRBJ2-7; d_call: TRBD1; cdr3_aa: ASSLADSGQIYEQY
v_call: TRBV7-6; j_call: TRBJ2-5; d_call: .; cdr3_aa: ASSLEPGRETQY
v_call: TRBV12-3/TRBV12-4; j_call: TRBJ2-7; d_call: TRBD2; cdr3_aa: ASSPFGGEGRYEQY
v_call: TRBV12-3/TRBV12-4; j_call: TRBJ2-2; d_call: .; cdr3_aa: ASSAARLAAGELF
v_call: TRBV6-5; j_call: TRBJ2-2; d_call: TRBD1; cdr3_aa: ASSSDRDRGRTGELF
v_call: TRBV4-1; j_call: TRBJ1-1; d_call: .; cdr3_aa: ASSQQGRGEAF
v_call: TRBV5-1; j_call: TRBJ2-3; d_call: .; cdr3_aa: AENSLGGGTDTQY
v_call: TRBV27; j_call: TRBJ2-7; d_call: .; cdr3_aa: ASSLTRGAYEQY
v_call: TRBV9; j_call: TRBJ2-3; d_call: .; cdr3_aa: ASSEPSGYTDTQY
v_call: TRBV7-6; j_call: TRBJ2-2; d_call: .; cdr3_aa: ASSFPGSGELF
v_call: TRBV12-3/TRBV12-4; j_call: TRBJ2-3; d_call: TRBD2; cdr3_aa: ASSSRLAGGDTQY
v_call: TRBV5-1; j_call: TRBJ2-7; d_call: .; cdr3_aa: ASSGSFEEYEQY